This T cell receptor (beta chain) is from a study of a mutant IDH1 vaccine in newly diagnosed glioma. Looking at the study overall: Vaccination was launched 4-6 weeks after radiotherapy alone, or with temozolomide cycles. Study-wide points: Among all patients, vaccine-induced immune responses occurred in around 95%.

Produced via immunoSEQ multiplex PCR; TCRdb's table is partial and in-frame only. The repertoire has tens of thousands of clones, roughly 84% of them found once; the top ten carry about 4.5%. Time point described: week 47, end of study. Vaccinated patients received 300 ug of mutant IDH1 20-mer peptide per dose, with topical imiquimod. In the case of this clone: The target antigen is unknown.

Trimming pared 5 bases from V and 5 bases from J, leaving 9 bases between. This CDR3 contains 13 residues. Germline V gene sequence: CDR1 SGHVS, CDR2 FQNEAQ. This receptor was identified in a woman aged 25 to 39 with glioma. Some clones in this sample may be carry-over from other donors' samples. The source material was PBMCs, sampled from a glioma patient whose treatment included an IDH1 peptide vaccine. The chain uses TRBV7-8 and TRBJ1-4; D possibly corresponds to TRBD1 (6 bases). CDR3 nucleotides: TGTGCCAGCAGCAACAGGGAGAATGAAAAACTGTTTTTT. Amino acid sequence: CASSNRENEKLFF.